This TCR beta chain derives from a study of beta chain features in type 1 diabetes. cDNA synthesis used the whole RNA isolate, giving expressed TCRB sequences. Using immunoSEQ multiplex PCR, the repertoire was profiled, and TCRdb retains in-frame clones only, with some absent. The sample yields 120,000 to 150,000 clones, about 9.4% seen once. Germline CDR1 reads MGHRA; CDR2 reads YSYEKL. This CDR3 is 13 amino acids long. V lost 3 bases and J lost 7, with 7 bases in between. This TCR derives from a man younger than 35 in good health. V and J are TRBV4-1 and TRBJ1-6, with no clear D. Material for sequencing was naive CD4+ T cells from blood. The CDR3 sequence: CASSQAGNSPLHF. The CDR3 nucleotides are TGCGCCAGCAGCCAGGCGGGGAATTCACCCCTCCACTTT.